This TCR beta chain comes out of a study of T cells in Graves' hyperthyroidism and ophthalmopathy. Germline CDR1 KGHSH, CDR2 LQKENI. CDR3 length equals 12 residues. V lost 2 bases, J lost 7 bases, and 8 bases lay in between. Not enrolled were patients with uncontrolled infection, other autoimmune disease, pregnancy or lactation. The CDR3 regions of TCR beta were amplified from RNA transcripts. With the HTBI primer set, the TCR CDR3 went through a first round of RT-PCR. TCRdb analysed the multiplex PCR reads with MiXCR anew, one entry per CDR3 protein. This table has 640,000 or so distinct CDR3 sequences, roughly 15% appearing once.

The receptor was isolated from a woman between 35 and 50 years old with Graves' ophthalmopathy. The sample comprised blood. J is TRBJ1-2 and V is TRBV18, with D hard to call. CDR3 in DNA: TGTGCCAGCTCACCAGCGCGGGGTGGCTACACCTTC. Protein sequence: CASSPARGGYTF.